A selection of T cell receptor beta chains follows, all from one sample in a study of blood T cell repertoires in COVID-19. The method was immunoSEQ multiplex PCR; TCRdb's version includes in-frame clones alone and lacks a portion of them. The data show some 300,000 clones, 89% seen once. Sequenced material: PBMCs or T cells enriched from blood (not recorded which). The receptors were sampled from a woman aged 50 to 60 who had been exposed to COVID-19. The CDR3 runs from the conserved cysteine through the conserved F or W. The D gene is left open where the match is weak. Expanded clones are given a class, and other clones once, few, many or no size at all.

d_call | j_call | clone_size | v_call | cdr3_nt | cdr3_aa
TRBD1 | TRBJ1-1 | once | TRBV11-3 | TGTGCCAGCAGCCGGGACAGACTGAACACTGAAGCTTTCTTT | CASSRDRLNTEAFF
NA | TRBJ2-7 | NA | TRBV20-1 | TGCAGTGCTAGTCGGGTTCCTGCCTACGAGCAGTACTTC | CSASRVPAYEQYF
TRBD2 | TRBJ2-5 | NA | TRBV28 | TGTGCCAGCAGTTCGGGAGGTCGTGGTGGGACCCAGTACTTC | CASSSGGRGGTQYF
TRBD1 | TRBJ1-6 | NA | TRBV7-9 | TGTGCCAGCAGCCCATCCTTCCACGGGGGACAGGGTAATTCACCCCTCCACTTT | CASSPSFHGGQGNSPLHF
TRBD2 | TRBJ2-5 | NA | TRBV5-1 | TGCGCCAGCACCCGAGCGGGGGACAACCAAGAGACCCAGTACTTC | CASTRAGDNQETQYF
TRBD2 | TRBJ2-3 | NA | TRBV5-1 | TGCGCCAGCAGCCGATCCGGACTAGCGGGGGGCACAGATACGCAGTATTTT | CASSRSGLAGGTDTQYF
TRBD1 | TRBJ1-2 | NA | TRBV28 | TGTGCCAGCAGCGGGACAGCGTCTATAAAAAACTATGGCTACACCTTC | CASSGTASIKNYGYTF
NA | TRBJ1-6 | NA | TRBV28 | TGTGCCAGCAGTTCCTGGGCAGGGCTTAATTCACCCCTCCACTTT | CASSSWAGLNSPLHF
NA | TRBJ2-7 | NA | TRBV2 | TGTGCCAGCCTGGGAGGCCGCGAGCAGTACTTC | CASLGGREQYF
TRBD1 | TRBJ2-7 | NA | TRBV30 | TGTGCCTGGACACGACAGGGATTCTACGAGCAGTACTTC | CAWTRQGFYEQYF
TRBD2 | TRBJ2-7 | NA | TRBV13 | TGTGCCAGCAGCTTAGGCTTTAGCGGGGGGCCGCGGGATGGAGAGCAGTACTTC | CASSLGFSGGPRDGEQYF
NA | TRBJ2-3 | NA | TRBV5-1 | TGCGCCAGCAGCTTGGTTGACAGAACAGATACGCAGTATTTT | CASSLVDRTDTQYF
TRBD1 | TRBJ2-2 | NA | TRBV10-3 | TGTGCCATCAGTACAGGGGGCAGGACCGGGGAGCTGTTTTTT | CAISTGGRTGELFF
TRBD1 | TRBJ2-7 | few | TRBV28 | TGTGCCAGCAGTTACGAAGACAGGGGGCTAGCCGAGCAGTACTTC | CASSYEDRGLAEQYF
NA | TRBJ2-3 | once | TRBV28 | TGTGCCAGCAGTTTAAGGCCGGATCTGATTAGACTCCGCACAGATACGCAGTATTTT | CASSLRPDLIRLRTDTQYF
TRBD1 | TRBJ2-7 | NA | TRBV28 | TGTGCCAGCAGGCGACAGGGGGCCCCACTCTACGAGCAGTACTTC | CASRRQGAPLYEQYF
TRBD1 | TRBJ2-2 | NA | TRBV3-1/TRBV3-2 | TGTGCCAGCAGTTCCCACCCGGGACAGGGTATGACCGGGGAGCTGTTTTTT | CASSSHPGQGMTGELFF
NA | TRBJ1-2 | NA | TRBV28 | TGTGCCAGCAGACAGGTGAACTATGGCTACACCTTC | CASRQVNYGYTF
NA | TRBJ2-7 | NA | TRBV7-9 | TGTGCCAGCAGCTTAGGCGGGAGAGGGGGGGACGAGCAGTACTTC | CASSLGGRGGDEQYF
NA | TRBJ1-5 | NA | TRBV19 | TGTGCCAGTAGTATCTGGGCAGGGAATTACCCGAATAATCAGCCCCAGCATTTT | CASSIWAGNYPNNQPQHF
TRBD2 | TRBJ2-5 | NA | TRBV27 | TGTGCCAGCAGTATCGGGGGGGGTAGCGTAGGAGAGACCCAGTACTTC | CASSIGGGSVGETQYF
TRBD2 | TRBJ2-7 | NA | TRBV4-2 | TGTGCCAGCAGCACGAGGACTAGCGGTCCCTACGAGCAGTACTTC | CASSTRTSGPYEQYF
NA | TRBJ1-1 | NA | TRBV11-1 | TGTGCCAGCAGCTTAGATGGCAGGCCGGCTGAAGCTTTCTTT | CASSLDGRPAEAFF
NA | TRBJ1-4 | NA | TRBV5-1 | TGCGCCAGCAGCTTGGCCCCGGGGGAAAAACTGTTTTTT | CASSLAPGEKLFF
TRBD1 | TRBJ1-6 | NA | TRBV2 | TGTGCCAGCAGTGAAGCTCGGGCAGGGGGCACCTATAATTCACCCCTCCACTTT | CASSEARAGGTYNSPLHF
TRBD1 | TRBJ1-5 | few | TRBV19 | TGTGCCAGTAGTCGTCTAGCCGGGACAGGGGGTGGGAGTAATCAGCCCCAGCATTTT | CASSRLAGTGGGSNQPQHF
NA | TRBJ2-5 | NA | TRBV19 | TGTGCCAGCACCGGGGGAGAAGAGACCCAGTACTTC | CASTGGEETQYF
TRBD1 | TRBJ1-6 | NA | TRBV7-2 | TGTGCCAGCAGCACTACGGGACAGGGGGTCAATTCACCCCTCCACTTT | CASSTTGQGVNSPLHF
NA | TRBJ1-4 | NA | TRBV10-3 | TGTGCCATCAGCGGAGGCTGGAGCGAAAAACTGTTTTTT | CAISGGWSEKLFF
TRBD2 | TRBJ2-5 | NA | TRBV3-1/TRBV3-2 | TGTGCCAGCAGCCAGGGGGGACTAGCGGGTACCCAGTACTTC | CASSQGGLAGTQYF
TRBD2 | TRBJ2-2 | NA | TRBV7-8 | TGTGCCAGCAGCCCGGGACTACCCAGAACCACGAACACCGGGGAGCTGTTTTTT | CASSPGLPRTTNTGELFF
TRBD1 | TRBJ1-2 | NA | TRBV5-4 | TGTGCCAGCAGCCGGACCGGGACAGGGGCCTATGGCTACACCTTC | CASSRTGTGAYGYTF
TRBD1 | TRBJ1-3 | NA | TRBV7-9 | TGTGCCAGCAGCTCGAAGAAACAGGGGGCGCCTGGAAACACCATATATTTT | CASSSKKQGAPGNTIYF
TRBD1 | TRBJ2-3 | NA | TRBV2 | TGTGCCAGCAGGGAGGGACAGGGGGCGGCAGATACGCAGTATTTT | CASREGQGAADTQYF
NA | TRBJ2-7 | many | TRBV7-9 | TGTGCCAGCAGTGCCGGGACACGCTCCTACGAGCAGTACTTC | CASSAGTRSYEQYF
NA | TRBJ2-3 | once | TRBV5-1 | TGCGCCAGCAGCTTGGGACAGGTGGCAGATACGCAGTATTTT | CASSLGQVADTQYF
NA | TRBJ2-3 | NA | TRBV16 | TGTGCCAGCAGCCTGCGACTAGAAGATACGCAGTATTTT | CASSLRLEDTQYF
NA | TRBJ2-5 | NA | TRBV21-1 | TGTGCCAGCAGCAAAGGCCCTTCAGTTGAGGTGGAGACCCAGTACTTC | CASSKGPSVEVETQYF
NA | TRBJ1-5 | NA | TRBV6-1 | TGTGCCAGCAGTGAATATACAAGTCCTTATAGCAATCAGCCCCAGCATTTT | CASSEYTSPYSNQPQHF
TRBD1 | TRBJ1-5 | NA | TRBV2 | TGTGCCAGCAGGGGGACAGGGGATCAGCCCCAGCATTTT | CASRGTGDQPQHF
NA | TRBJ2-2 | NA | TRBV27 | TGTGCCGCCGGGACGGGGGTGATGAACACCGGGGAGCTGTTTTTT | CAAGTGVMNTGELFF
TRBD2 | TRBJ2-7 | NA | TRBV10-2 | TGCGCCAGCAGTGAGCTAGCGGGGGTTTTGAGCTCCTACGAGCAGTACTTC | CASSELAGVLSSYEQYF
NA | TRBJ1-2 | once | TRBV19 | TGTGCCAGTAGTCCCGGACTAGTTACTAACTATGGCTACACCTTC | CASSPGLVTNYGYTF
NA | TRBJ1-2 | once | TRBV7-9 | TGTGCCAGCAGCTTAGATCTTGGGGCACTCTCCTATGGCTACACCTTC | CASSLDLGALSYGYTF
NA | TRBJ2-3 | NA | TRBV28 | TGTGCCAGCATCCGGGGGGCGGCAGATACGCAGTATTTT | CASIRGAADTQYF
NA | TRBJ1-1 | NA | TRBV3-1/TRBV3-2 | TGTGCCAGCAGCCAAGATTATCTCGGGGCTTTCTTT | CASSQDYLGAFF
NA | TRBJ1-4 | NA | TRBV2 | TGTGCCAGCAATGGCGGATCCGCAACTAATGAAAAACTGTTTTTT | CASNGGSATNEKLFF
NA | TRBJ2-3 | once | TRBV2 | TGTGCCAGCAGTTACTTCACAGATACGCAGTATTTT | CASSYFTDTQYF
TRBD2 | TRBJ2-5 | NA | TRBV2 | TGTGCCAGCAGTCGAAAGACTAGCGGGGGGTCGAAGACCCAGTACTTC | CASSRKTSGGSKTQYF
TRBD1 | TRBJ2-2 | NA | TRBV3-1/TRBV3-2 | TGTGCCAGCAGCCGCATAGGGGGCTACACCGGGGAGCTGTTTTTT | CASSRIGGYTGELFF
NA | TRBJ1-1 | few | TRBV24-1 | TGTGCCACCAGTGACCCCGGACAGCTTGAAGCTTTCTTT | CATSDPGQLEAFF
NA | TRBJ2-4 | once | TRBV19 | TGTGCCAGTAGGGCAGGAAACATTCAGTACTTC | CASRAGNIQYF
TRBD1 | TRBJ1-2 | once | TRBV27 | TGTGCCAGCAGTTTATCTCACGGGACAGGGGGTTTGGGGGGCTACACCTTC | CASSLSHGTGGLGGYTF
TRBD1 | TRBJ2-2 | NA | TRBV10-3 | TGTGCCGTCCGGACAGGGGGCACCGGGGAGCTGTTTTTT | CAVRTGGTGELFF
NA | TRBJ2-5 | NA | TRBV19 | TGTGCCAGTAGTAGACCCGGGGTACAAGAGACCCAGTACTTC | CASSRPGVQETQYF
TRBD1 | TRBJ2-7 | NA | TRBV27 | TGTGCCAGCAAGGACAGGGCCTCCTACGAGCAGTACTTC | CASKDRASYEQYF
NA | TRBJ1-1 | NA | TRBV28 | TGTGCCAGCAGTCCTCCACAGGGATGGACTGAAGCTTTCTTT | CASSPPQGWTEAFF
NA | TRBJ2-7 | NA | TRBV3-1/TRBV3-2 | TGTGCCAGCAGCCAAGCCGGGTACCACGAGCAGTACTTC | CASSQAGYHEQYF
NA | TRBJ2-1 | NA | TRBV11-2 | TGTGCCAGCAGCCGCCCCGGGGCAGGGGACTACAATGAGCAGTTCTTC | CASSRPGAGDYNEQFF